One and the same sample provided the 23 T cell receptor beta chains below, sequenced in a study of T cell responses to AZD1222 COVID-19 vaccine. Generated by immunoSEQ multiplex PCR, the TCRdb table keeps only in-frame clones and is missing some. The sample lists 89,000 or so clones; approximately 90% were seen once. The sequencing here drew on peripheral blood, taken 28 days after the second AZD1222 dose. These receptors were taken from an adult who received the AZD1222 COVID-19 vaccine.

The chain uses TRBV3-1 (or the pseudogene TRBV3-2) and TRBJ2-2, with a tentative D call TRBD1 (6 bases). This CDR3 region has 18 residues. Trimming stripped 4 bases from V and 2 bases from J, with 20 bases between. Germline lookup yields CDR1 LGHDT and CDR2 YNNKEL (reference sequence). The chain's CDR3 is CASSRGARPGTNTGELFF. Here the CDR3 DNA reads TGTGCCAGCAGCCGGGGCGCTCGGCCGGGGACAAACACCGGGGAGCTGTTTTTT.

The rearrangement links TRBV7-2 to TRBJ2-7; weak D call: TRBD1 (6 bases). Germline lookup yields CDR1 SGHTA and CDR2 FQGNSA. The V end lost 4 bases, the J end lost 0 bases, and 13 bases lay between the germline ends. This CDR3 has 15 amino acids. The CDR3 here is CASSSDRSFSYEQYF. DNA for the CDR3: TGTGCCAGCAGCTCTGACAGGTCTTTCTCCTACGAGCAGTACTTC.

V usage is TRBV5-6 and J usage is TRBJ1-1, with unresolved D. The CDR3 contains 12 residues. The germline V gene has CDR1 SGHDT and CDR2 YYEEEE. V dropped 0 bases and J dropped 3 bases, with 3 bases sitting between them. The CDR3 coding sequence is TGTGCCAGCAGCTTGGGAGACACTGAAGCTTTCTTT. It is translated as CASSLGDTEAFF.

This chain joins TRBV5-1 and TRBJ2-2; D call uncertain. There are 15 residues in the CDR3. Germline loops: CDR1 SGHRS, CDR2 YFSETQ. V lost 1 base to trimming and J lost 2 bases, with 9 bases between them. This CDR3 is CASSLTVDNTGELFF. The CDR3 DNA reads as TGCGCCAGCAGCTTGACGGTCGATAACACCGGGGAGCTGTTTTTT. The variable domain in full, with the rest retrieved from reference TRBV5-1 and TRBJ2-2, is KAGVTQTPRYLIKTRGQQVTLSCSPISGHRSVSWYQQTPGQGLQFLFEYFSETQRNKGNFPGRFSGRQFSNSRSEMNVSTLELGDSALYLCASSLTVDNTGELFFGEGSRLTVL.

This clone was found a few times. The chain has TRBV5-1 and TRBJ1-4, with no clear D. Germline CDR1 and CDR2: SGHRS and YFSETQ. The CDR3 has 15 amino acids. V was trimmed by 0 bases and J by 6 bases, leaving 12 bases between them. CDR3 nucleotides: TGCGCCAGCAGCTTGGTTGGGGTGATTGATGAAAAACTGTTTTTT. Protein sequence: CASSLVGVIDEKLFF.

This clone appeared once. This chain links TRBV28 with TRBJ1-5; 8 bases are a match to TRBD1. Losses at the gene ends were 5 bases for V and 7 bases for J; bases not matched to a gene: 10. This CDR3 is built from 15 residues. Germline-derived CDR1 and CDR2 are MDHEN and SYDVKM. CDR3 in amino acids: CASSTSRGPGQPQHF. In nucleotides, the CDR3 is TGTGCCAGCAGTACAAGCAGGGGGCCCGGGCAGCCCCAGCATTTT.

The rearrangement links TRBV11-2 to TRBJ2-5; TRBD2 is a possible D gene (5 bases). This CDR3 comprises 15 residues. CDR1 and CDR2 from the germline V gene are SGHAT and FQNNGV. With 0 bases removed from V and 4 bases from J, the gap between germline ends came to 12 bases. The CDR3 here is CASSLDPGILETQYF. The CDR3 DNA reads TGTGCCAGCAGCTTAGATCCGGGAATTCTAGAGACCCAGTACTTC.

The rearrangement joins TRBV2 to TRBJ2-3; D uncertain. In germline, CDR1 is SNHLY, CDR2 FYNNEI. Trimming cost V 2 bases and J 0 bases, with 12 bases left between them. The CDR3 consists of 16 residues. Written as DNA, the CDR3 is TGTGCCAGCAGTGAATCCCTCGCCGGTAGCACAGATACGCAGTATTTT. It codes for CASSESLAGSTDTQYF. The variable domain in full, completed from reference TRBV2 and TRBJ2-3, reads EPEVTQTPSHQVTQMGQEVILRCVPISNHLYFYWYRQILGQKVEFLVSFYNNEISEKSEIFDDQFSVERPDGSNFTLKIRSTKLEDSAMYFCASSESLAGSTDTQYFGPGTRLTVL.

The chain links TRBV5-8 to TRBJ1-3, with 8 nucleotides matching TRBD1. The V and J ends lost 2 bases and 4 bases, in that order; junction bases with no gene match: 8. Germline CDR1 is SGHTS and CDR2 is YDEGEE. The CDR3 has 16 residues. CDR3 bases: TGTGCCAGCAGCTTAAGGCAGGGGGCATTCGGAAACACCATATATTTT. Protein product: CASSLRQGAFGNTIYF.

The count of this clone is one. CDR3 region: CASSSGRESPLHF. CDR3 in DNA: TGTGCCAGCAGTTCAGGCCGGGAGTCACCCCTCCACTTT. The J gene is TRBJ1-6, the V gene TRBV28; D unresolved. Looked up from germline, CDR1 is MDHEN and CDR2 is SYDVKM. The CDR3 covers 13 residues. V lost 4 bases to trimming and J lost 10 bases, with 11 bases between them.

The rearrangement joins TRBV4-3 to TRBJ2-1, with 8 bases fitting TRBD2. After removal of 0 bases from V and 4 bases from J, the junction contained 5 bases not matched to a gene. From germline, CDR1 is LGHNA and CDR2 YSLEER. This CDR3 spans 16 amino acids. DNA for the CDR3: TGCGCCAGCAGCCAAGATCCGCCTAGCGGGTACAATGAGCAGTTCTTC. Translated, it gives CASSQDPPSGYNEQFF.

The V and J genes are TRBV5-4 and TRBJ2-1; either TRBD1 or TRBD2 may supply D (6 bases each). Germline V gene data show CDR1 as SGHNT and CDR2 as YYREEE (reference sequence). The CDR3 loop spans 17 amino acids. The V gene lost 2 bases and the J gene lost 2 bases, with 17 bases spanning the gap. The CDR3 region has the DNA TGTGCCAGCAGCTTCCCGCCTTCCCGGGGGCCCTACAATGAGCAGTTCTTC. Translation: CASSFPPSRGPYNEQFF.

This rearrangement joins TRBV28 to TRBJ1-1; the D is unclear. The CDR3 runs 14 residues. V was trimmed by 3 bases and J by 3 bases, leaving 11 bases between them. Germline V lookup: CDR1 MDHEN, CDR2 SYDVKM. For the CDR3, the DNA is TGTGCCAGCAGTTTTGAACGCGGGGACACTGAAGCTTTCTTT. This gives the protein CASSFERGDTEAFF.

V gene TRBV5-1 combines with J gene TRBJ1-1; 8 positions agree with TRBD1. V lost 4 bases, J lost 4 bases, and 6 bases stayed unmatched. CDR3 size: 14 residues. Germline-derived CDR1 and CDR2 are SGHRS and YFSETQ. The DNA for the CDR3 is TGCGCCAGCAGCACGGGACAGGATATCACTGAAGCTTTCTTT. Translated: CASSTGQDITEAFF.

V usage is TRBV14 and J usage is TRBJ1-1, with D unclear. V lost 5 bases to trimming and J lost 0 bases, with 7 bases between them. Per germline, CDR1 SGHDN and CDR2 FVKESK. The CDR3 loop spans 13 amino acids. In DNA form, the CDR3 reads TGTGCCAGCAGCGTACTAATGAACACTGAAGCTTTCTTT. It is translated as CASSVLMNTEAFF.

J is TRBJ2-1 and V is TRBV7-2; TRBD2 agrees at 11 bases. Germline assignment: CDR1 SGHTA and CDR2 FQGNSA. The CDR3 extends over 15 amino acids. Trimming cost V 6 bases and J 5 bases; bases outside gene matches: 6. This CDR3 reads CASSLLAGAHNEQFF. The DNA for the CDR3 is TGTGCCAGCAGTTTACTAGCGGGAGCCCACAATGAGCAGTTCTTC. Supplemented by reference TRBV7-2 and TRBJ2-1, the full variable domain reads GAGVSQSPSNKVTEKGKDVELRCDPISGHTALYWYRQSLGQGLEFLIYFQGNSAPDKSGLPSDRFSAERTGGSVSTLTIQRTQQEDSAVYLCASSLLAGAHNEQFFGPGTRLTVL.

The chain recombines TRBV6-4 with TRBJ2-2, with a weak D call TRBD2 (5 bases). Trimming cost V 8 bases and J 5 bases, with 9 bases left between them. This CDR3 comprises 12 residues. Per the germline V gene, CDR1 is MRHNA and CDR2 is SNTAGT. CDR3 protein: CASGSVTGELFF. The CDR3 DNA follows: TGTGCCAGCGGGAGTGTGACCGGGGAGCTGTTTTTT.

The CDR3 sequence is CASSLTEAGLTDTQYF. The CDR3 region has the DNA TGTGCCAGCAGCTTAACTGAGGCGGGGCTAACAGATACGCAGTATTTT. V is TRBV7-3 and J is TRBJ2-3; tentative D call: TRBD2 (6 bases). The V end was cut by 0 bases, the J end by 3 bases, with 13 bases between. CDR1 SGHTA and CDR2 FQGTGA come from the germline V gene. CDR3 length: 16 amino acids. The complete variable domain, with remaining parts taken from reference TRBV7-3 and TRBJ2-3, reads GAGVSQTPSNKVTEKGKYVELRCDPISGHTALYWYRQSLGQGPEFLIYFQGTGAADDSGLPNDRFFAVRPEGSVSTLKIQRTERGDSAVYLCASSLTEAGLTDTQYFGPGTRLTVL.

J is TRBJ2-7 and V is TRBV19; 7 bases line up with TRBD1. Germline CDR1 LNHDA, CDR2 SQIVND (reference sequence). J was trimmed by 3 bases and V by 1 base; bases with no gene match: 6. CDR3 length: 15 residues. The CDR3 reads CASSIGQGVGYEQYF. CDR3 nucleotides: TGTGCCAGTAGTATAGGACAGGGAGTTGGCTACGAGCAGTACTTC. The whole variable domain, remainder taken from reference TRBV19 and TRBJ2-7, is DGGITQSPKYLFRKEGQNVTLSCEQNLNHDAMYWYRQDPGQGLRLIYYSQIVNDFQKGDIAEGYSVSREKKESFPLTVTSAQKNPTAFYLCASSIGQGVGYEQYFGPGTRLTVT.

The CDR3 sequence: CASSYGLAGGSVQYF. The CDR3 DNA reads TGTGCCAGCAGCTATGGCCTAGCGGGAGGGAGCGTGCAGTACTTC. V and J are TRBV3-1 (or the pseudogene TRBV3-2) and TRBJ2-7; 12 bases map to TRBD2. Unmatched junction bases numbered 11, after V lost 5 bases and J lost 9 bases. This CDR3 has 15 amino acids. Germline CDR1 LGHDT, CDR2 YNNKEL (reference sequence).

The rearrangement links TRBV5-1 to TRBJ2-5, with a weak D call TRBD2 (7 bases). The germline V gene has CDR1 SGHRS and CDR2 YFSETQ. This CDR3 has 14 amino acids. V lost 1 base, J lost 5 bases, and 12 bases lay in between. CDR3 DNA: TGCGCCAGCAGCTTGTGGCGGGGGCGTGAGACCCAGTACTTC. This gives the protein CASSLWRGRETQYF.

This rearrangement joins TRBV11-2 to TRBJ1-6; no clear D. This CDR3 is built from 12 residues. V gave up 2 bases and J gave up 10 bases, with 6 bases separating them. From germline, CDR1 is SGHAT and CDR2 FQNNGV. CDR3 bases: TGTGCCAGCAGCTTAACTGGATCACCCCTCCACTTT. As protein: CASSLTGSPLHF.

The DNA of the CDR3 is TGTGCCAACAGGGATCGCTATGGCTACACCTTC. Its protein product is CANRDRYGYTF. This chain joins TRBV2 and TRBJ1-2; D might be TRBD1 (6 bases). Germline V gene lookup returns CDR1 SNHLY and CDR2 FYNNEI. The CDR3 is made up of 11 amino acids. Trimming took 10 bases from V and 4 from J, leaving 10 bases between them.